The present T cell receptor beta chain was sequenced within a study of shared T cell receptors in the human thymus. CDR1 is MNHEY, CDR2 SVGAGI, per germline. CDR3 length: 16 amino acids. With 4 bases clipped from V and 8 bases from J, the junction kept 15 bases outside the gene matches. The protocol was immunoSEQ multiplex PCR, while the TCRdb copy is restricted to in-frame clones and leaves out a portion. In the table there are hundreds of thousands of clones, around 87% of which are singletons. These data were also reused for a study on human thymus T cells. That work contributes: Each of the donors was a healthy Finnish infant who was undergoing open corrective cardiac surgery for congenital heart defects. Corrective heart surgery yielded resections, and these provided the thymus tissue. Unrelated people showed highly overlapping thymic repertoires, related research reported.

The TCR comes from a boy younger than two with a congenital heart defect. V is TRBV6-5 and J is TRBJ1-2, with TRBD1 matching over 8 bases. The specimen was thymocytes. CDR3 region: CASSSPKDREGGGYTF. The CDR3 coding sequence is TGTGCCAGCAGTTCCCCCAAGGACAGGGAAGGTGGCGGCTACACCTTC.